This T cell receptor beta chain is drawn from a study of cytomegalovirus exposure and HLA in healthy donors. Some clones are missing from TCRdb's copy, which holds only in-frame ones; the method was immunoSEQ multiplex PCR. Here the sample spans about 88,000 clones, roughly 96% being singletons. The CDR3 loop spans 16 amino acids. CDR1 and CDR2 (germline): WNHNN, SYGVQD (reference sequence). V lost 2 bases, J lost 2 bases, and 2 bases stayed unmatched. On this clone itself: As yet, its antigen is unknown.

Study-level results: Altogether, some 170 TCR beta chains were recorded as cytomegalovirus-associated. Cytomegalovirus status was reportedly diagnosed by the classifier with high specificity and sensitivity. Subsequent analysis showed first-cohort TCR clusters tending to co-occur in 120 or so validation repertoires.

The receptor comes from a man younger than 35 in good health and CMV-seronegative. V and J are TRBV10-1 and TRBJ2-7; TRBD2 aligns across 14 bases. Sequencing was performed on PBMCs. The CDR3 nucleotides are TGCGCCAGCAGTGAGGGGACTAGCGGGGGTACCTACGAGCAGTACTTC. Translation: CASSEGTSGGTYEQYF.